This record covers a single TCR beta chain. Its target is not known. Treatment of the sample: approximately 11-day PBMC culture with coronavirus spike peptide pools or control peptides (ViraFEST assay). This entry belongs to a study of vaccination and CD4 T cells after COVID-19. This CDR3 spans 13 amino acids. Germline CDR1 and CDR2: LNHNV and YYDKDF (reference sequence). Deletions cut 1 base from V and 0 bases from J, with 3 bases between. Sequence data for DNA of cultured CD4+ T cells were generated by the Oncomine TCR Beta short-read assay. One entry per CDR3 protein results from TCRdb running MiXCR on the PCR reads. This table holds about 12,000 distinct CDR3 sequences, roughly 80% found once.

The sequence was collected from a human donor who had recovered from COVID-19. The material sequenced was CD4+ T cells from blood, cultured in vitro. The rearrangement uses TRBV15 and TRBJ1-1, with no clear D. Here the CDR3 reads CATSRGLNTEAFF. The CDR3 nucleotides are TGTGCCACCAGCAGAGGGTTGAACACTGAAGCTTTCTTT.